Sequencing of this T cell receptor beta chain was carried out in a study of T cell changes during pregnancy in multiple sclerosis. Unmatched junction bases numbered 4, after V lost 3 bases and J lost 10 bases. The CDR3 runs to 12 residues. Germline V gene sequence: CDR1 MGHDK, CDR2 SYGVNS. Sequencing was performed with immunoSEQ multiplex PCR; in TCRdb, only in-frame clones are kept and a portion is missing. Here the sample spans tens of thousands of clones, just under 95% being singletons. This rearrangement joins TRBV25-1 to TRBJ2-3, with 7 bases aligning to TRBD2. The source is a female donor in good health, enrolled as a control in a pregnancy study. Sequences were derived from peripheral blood, sampled in the third trimester of pregnancy. CDR3 DNA: TGTGCCAGCAGTGAGGGGGGGAAAGCGCAGTATTTT. This sequence encodes CASSEGGKAQYF.